This TCR beta chain appears in the sequencing data of a study of molecular identifiers for immune sequencing clone quantification. This clonotype has only a few counts. The J segment lost 5 bases and the V segment lost 3 bases, leaving 5 bases of the junction unmatched. This CDR3 comprises 14 residues. Germline V gene lookup returns CDR1 SEHNR and CDR2 FQNEAQ (reference sequence). Each CDR3 protein gets one entry after TCRdb re-called the PCR reads with MiXCR. Of more than 450,000 distinct CDR3 sequences in the sample, 25% were seen once. Sequencing input: naive CD8+ T cells from blood, with Jurkat cell RNA spiked in. Subset defined: FACS-sorted CD8+CD4-CCR7+CD45RA+ naive T cells. V gene TRBV7-9 combines with J gene TRBJ2-5; TRBD1 aligns across 8 bases. The source is a human donor in good health. Some libraries in this study had Jurkat cell RNA spiked in. CDR3 DNA: TGTGCCAGCAGCTTCCCGGGACAGGCGGAGACCCAGTACTTC. It is translated as CASSFPGQAETQYF.